This T cell receptor (beta chain) derives from a study of monozygotic twins with cystic fibrosis. Study-wide findings and caveats: Co-twins had the most similar V usage for 13 of 16 pairs, J for 8. Monozygotic CF twin pairs shared significantly more nucleotide-identical clonotypes than unrelated CF individuals did.

Measured with immunoSEQ multiplex PCR; TCRdb has only the in-frame clones, and not every one. The sample carries 30,000 to 45,000 clones, over 75% recorded once. A note on this clone: Its specificity is unknown.

This receptor was taken from a girl aged 2 to 10 with cystic fibrosis. The sample taken for sequencing was blood.

This CDR3 reads CASSASISNQPQHF. The CDR3 region has the DNA TGTGCCAGCAGCGCCTCCATAAGCAATCAGCCCCAGCATTTT. The chain combines TRBV7-2 with TRBJ1-5, with D unclear. The CDR3 is 14 residues long. Trimming took off 5 bases at V and 1 base at J, with 9 bases between the two ends. Germline CDR1 reads SGHTA; CDR2 reads FQGNSA.